This entry lists 24 T cell receptor beta chains sequenced from one sample in a study of T cell clones after liver transplantation. Sequencing of dividing CFSE-low cells from the MLR defined alloreactive TCRbeta sequences. No antigens are known for them. Data came from immunoSEQ multiplex PCR; TCRdb stores just in-frame clones and leaves some out. Of about 5,600 clones in the sample, 25% to 35% are singletons; the top ten hold about 5%. Specimen: CD4+ T cells from cultured PBMCs. The receptors were gathered from a human patient who received a liver transplant. Some T cells may possibly be graft donor cells.

This clone has just a few counts. The rearrangement joins TRBV30 to TRBJ1-6; D uncertain. CDR1 and CDR2 (germline): GTSNPN, SVGIG (reference sequence). The CDR3 runs to 14 residues. Trimming took 0 bases from V and 5 from J, leaving 8 bases between them. Here the CDR3 reads CAWSVAPNNSPLHF. The CDR3 DNA is TGTGCCTGGAGTGTAGCGCCTAATAATTCACCCCTCCACTTT.

This clone was seen a few times. The J gene is TRBJ2-2, the V gene TRBV11-1, with D perhaps TRBD1 (5 bases). Germline values: CDR1 SGHAT, CDR2 FQDESV (reference sequence). Between the trimmed V and J ends, which lost 2 bases and 13 bases, there was a span of 14 bases. The CDR3 sequence is 13 residues long. In nucleotides, the CDR3 is TGTGCCAGCAGCTTAAATTACAGGAGAGGGCTGTTTTTT. This sequence encodes CASSLNYRRGLFF.

This clone was found a few times. The rearrangement links TRBV5-8 to TRBJ2-3, with unresolved D. Between the trimmed V and J ends, which lost 0 bases and 1 base, there was a span of 6 bases. The CDR3 extends over 14 amino acids. Germline CDR1 is SGHTS and CDR2 is YDEGEE. The CDR3 sequence is CASSLGVRTDTQYF. The CDR3 DNA reads as TGTGCCAGCAGCTTGGGGGTTCGCACAGATACGCAGTATTTT.

V is TRBV4-1 and J is TRBJ2-3; D ambiguous. V was cut by 0 bases and J by 0 bases, with 10 bases left in between. CDR1 is MGHRA, CDR2 YSYEKL, per germline. The CDR3 runs 16 residues. CDR3 sequence (DNA): TGCGCCAGCAGCCAAGATAGTTCTGGTAGCACAGATACGCAGTATTTT. Translating gives CASSQDSSGSTDTQYF.

This clone is judged large. This chain links TRBV28 with TRBJ1-2; 7 nucleotides match TRBD1. The V gene end was trimmed by 10 bases and the J gene end by 8 bases; junction bases not matched to a gene: 10. CDR1 MDHEN and CDR2 SYDVKM come from the germline V gene. CDR3 length: 12 amino acids. This CDR3 is CATQGGWDGYTF. CDR3 nucleotide sequence: TGTGCCACCCAGGGGGGATGGGACGGCTACACCTTC.

This clone has just a few counts. The chain uses TRBV7-9 and TRBJ2-5, with a tentative D call TRBD2 (6 bases). The CDR3 is made up of 15 amino acids. Trimming pared 5 bases from V and 1 base from J, leaving 14 bases between. Germline CDR1 reads SEHNR; CDR2 reads FQNEAQ (reference sequence). This CDR3 reads CASSRPGLIQETQYF. The CDR3, as DNA: TGTGCCAGCAGCCGACCGGGACTGATCCAAGAGACCCAGTACTTC.

The chain links TRBV5-1 to TRBJ2-7; 7 nucleotides match TRBD1. Trimming cost V 2 bases and J 13 bases; bases outside gene matches: 12. This CDR3 is 13 amino acids long. Germline CDR1 SGHRS, CDR2 YFSETQ. For the CDR3, the DNA is TGCGCCAGCAGCTTCACCTGGGACAGCGCTACATACTTC. Amino acids: CASSFTWDSATYF. The whole variable domain, filled in from reference TRBV5-1 and TRBJ2-7, reads KAGVTQTPRYLIKTRGQQVTLSCSPISGHRSVSWYQQTPGQGLQFLFEYFSETQRNKGNFPGRFSGRQFSNSRSEMNVSTLELGDSALYLCASSFTWDSATYFGPGTRLTVT.

The chain links TRBV27 to TRBJ2-7; 14 nucleotides line up with TRBD2. Trimming at V came to 5 bases and at J to 4 bases, leaving 10 bases not matched to a gene. The CDR3 sequence is 17 residues long. Germline CDR1 is MNHEY and CDR2 is SMNVEV (reference sequence). CDR3 loop: CASSPLTSGRAPYEQYF. In DNA, the CDR3 is TGTGCCAGCAGTCCGTTGACTAGCGGGAGGGCCCCATACGAGCAGTACTTC.

V gene TRBV5-8 combines with J gene TRBJ1-6, with D tentatively TRBD1 (6 bases). Trimming pared 4 bases from V and 6 bases from J, leaving 14 bases between. CDR3 length: 15 residues. In germline, CDR1 is SGHTS, CDR2 YDEGEE. CDR3 in DNA: TGTGCCAGCAGCATTGGACAGCCAAGTAATTCACCCCTCCACTTT. Its protein product is CASSIGQPSNSPLHF.

V and J are TRBV18 and TRBJ1-1; D may be TRBD1 (6 bases). Germline V CDR1 and CDR2: KGHSH, LQKENI. This CDR3 is 13 amino acids long. Trimming pared 4 bases from V and 3 bases from J, leaving 9 bases between. CDR3 protein: CASSLGQYTEAFF. In DNA form, the CDR3 reads TGTGCCAGCTCACTCGGACAGTACACTGAAGCTTTCTTT.

This sequence joins TRBV6-1 and TRBJ2-3; 7 bases align to TRBD1. V was clipped by 3 bases and J by 3 bases; unmatched bases: 9. Germline loops: CDR1 MNHNS, CDR2 SASEGT. This CDR3 has 16 amino acids. The CDR3 loop is CASSERAGGSTDTQYF. For the CDR3, the DNA is TGTGCCAGCAGTGAGAGGGCAGGGGGTTCGACAGATACGCAGTATTTT.

This clone was counted only a few times. V is TRBV9 and J is TRBJ2-5; no reliable D call. The last part of the DNA fits TRBJ2-7 better; the J call may be wrong. Germline V gives CDR1 SGDLS, CDR2 YYNGEE. CDR3 length: 16 amino acids. DNA for the CDR3: TGTGCCAGCAGCTTCCTCGGGCGGACGGCATCCTACGAGCAGTACTTC. Translation gives CASSFLGRTASYEQYF.

This clone is termed medium-sized. J is TRBJ2-5 and V is TRBV5-4; a possible D gene is TRBD2 (6 bases). The V and J ends lost 4 bases and 2 bases respectively, with 15 bases between them. The CDR3 has 15 residues. Per the germline V gene, CDR1 is SGHNT and CDR2 is YYREEE (reference sequence). The CDR3 nucleotides read TGTGCCAGCAGCCTCCAACTGACTAGACAAGAGACCCAGTACTTC. This sequence encodes CASSLQLTRQETQYF.

V usage is TRBV6-5 and J usage is TRBJ1-3; 7 bases map to TRBD1. The V segment lost 5 bases and the J segment 2 bases; nucleotides outside the gene matches: 3. The CDR3 sequence is 14 residues long. In germline, CDR1 is MNHEY, CDR2 SVGAGI. The CDR3 here is CASSPGGTGNTIYF. Written as DNA, the CDR3 is TGTGCCAGCAGTCCAGGGGGGACTGGAAACACCATATATTTT.

This clone was observed a handful of times. The rearrangement links TRBV6-6 to TRBJ2-5; TRBD2 aligns across 15 bases. The trim removed 6 bases at V and 2 bases at J, leaving 4 bases unmatched. The CDR3 is 16 amino acids. Germline loops: CDR1 MNHNY, CDR2 SVGAGI (reference sequence). The CDR3 nucleotides are TGTGCCAGCAGCCCTGGACTAGCGGGAGGGCAAGAGACCCAGTACTTC. As protein: CASSPGLAGGQETQYF.

By frequency in the sample, this clone is medium-sized. J is TRBJ2-7 and V is TRBV5-1, with 9 bases lining up with TRBD1. Germline V CDR1 and CDR2: SGHRS, YFSETQ. V lost 4 bases and J lost 3; bases outside the gene matches: 5. This CDR3 spans 14 amino acids. DNA of the CDR3: TGCGCCAGCAGCCCGACAGGGGGAATCTACGAGCAGTACTTC. Translated, it gives CASSPTGGIYEQYF.

The chain combines TRBV2 with TRBJ2-7, with a possible D match to TRBD2 (5 bases). The CDR3 length is 16 residues. Germline V gives CDR1 SNHLY, CDR2 FYNNEI. V was trimmed by 6 bases and J by 0 bases, leaving 18 bases between them. The CDR3 loop reads CASRWSGTTYSYEQYF. The CDR3 DNA follows: TGTGCCAGCAGGTGGTCGGGAACAACTTACTCCTACGAGCAGTACTTC.

V gene TRBV28 combines with J gene TRBJ1-5; TRBD1 is a possible D gene (6 bases). Germline loops: CDR1 MDHEN, CDR2 SYDVKM. The CDR3 is made up of 15 amino acids. V shed 7 bases and J shed 3 bases, with 16 bases lying between them. CDR3 region: CASTPRGDLNQPQHF. CDR3 DNA sequence: TGTGCCAGCACCCCGAGGGGGGATCTCAATCAGCCCCAGCATTTT. Variable domain in full (rest from reference TRBV28 and TRBJ1-5): DVKVTQSSRYLVKRTGEKVFLECVQDMDHENMFWYRQDPGLGLRLIYFSYDVKMKEKGDIPEGYSVSREKKERFSLILESASTNQTSMYLCASTPRGDLNQPQHFGDGTRLSIL.

The V and J genes are TRBV5-4 and TRBJ2-5, with D possibly being TRBD1 (5 bases). V lost 4 bases, J lost 2 bases, and 12 bases lay in between. There are 14 residues in the CDR3. The germline V gene encodes CDR1 SGHNT and CDR2 YYREEE (reference sequence). Here the CDR3 DNA reads TGTGCCAGCAGCCCTGGGGCGGCTCAAGAGACCCAGTACTTC. Encoded protein: CASSPGAAQETQYF.

The rearrangement uses TRBV5-1 and TRBJ2-1; 7 bases line up with TRBD2. Germline V gene sequence: CDR1 SGHRS, CDR2 YFSETQ. V gave up 4 bases and J gave up 10 bases; unmatched junction bases: 14. The CDR3 is made up of 15 amino acids. The CDR3 coding sequence is TGCGCCAGCAGCGCGGGCGGGACTACCGAGGGAGAGCAGTTCTTC. Translated: CASSAGGTTEGEQFF.

The J gene is TRBJ2-2, the V gene TRBV19, with D uncertain. CDR1 and CDR2 (germline): LNHDA, SQIVND (reference sequence). Trimming left V 6 bases short and J 1 base short, with 15 bases between. The CDR3 is 16 residues long. CDR3 sequence reads: CASSRSLSQNTGELFF. The CDR3 DNA reads TGTGCCAGTAGCCGATCCCTCTCTCAGAACACCGGGGAGCTGTTTTTT.

This chain links TRBV19 with TRBJ1-3, with D unresolved. The germline V and J ends were trimmed by 2 bases and 0 bases, with 8 bases remaining between them. This CDR3 has 15 amino acids. Germline assignment: CDR1 LNHDA and CDR2 SQIVND (reference sequence). The CDR3 is CASSIYGNSGNTIYF. As DNA, the CDR3 is TGTGCCAGTAGTATATACGGTAACTCTGGAAACACCATATATTTT.

By share, this clone counts as medium-sized (0.01 to 0.1%). The V and J genes are TRBV11-1 and TRBJ1-1; no firm D call. The CDR3 is made up of 12 amino acids. Germline CDR1 reads SGHAT; CDR2 reads FQDESV (reference sequence). Trimming cost V 1 base and J 11 bases, with 11 bases left between them. The CDR3 here is CASSLGRMNAFF. CDR3 sequence (DNA): TGTGCCAGCAGCTTAGGTCGAATGAATGCTTTCTTT.

This clone was recorded a few times. This chain uses TRBV9 with TRBJ2-5; D unresolved. The CDR3 totals 15 residues. Germline CDR1 and CDR2: SGDLS and YYNGEE. V lost 3 bases and J 5 bases, leaving 17 bases between the germline ends. The CDR3, as DNA: TGTGCCAGCAGCGCCGACGGACGTGACGGCGAGACCCAGTACTTC. Translated, it gives CASSADGRDGETQYF.